Following are 31 T cell receptor beta chains from one sample sequenced in a study of blood T cell repertoires in COVID-19. Profiling relied on immunoSEQ multiplex PCR, and the TCRdb table lists in-frame clones only, not all of them. The table lists 150,000 to 200,000 clones, around 85% of them singletons, with roughly 8% in the top ten. The sequenced material came from peripheral blood. These receptors all stem from a man in his 60s with acute or convalescent COVID-19.

The genes are TRBV7-9 and TRBJ1-2; D perhaps matches TRBD1 (5 bases). CDR3 length: 15 residues. The V and J ends lost 0 bases and 7 bases respectively, with 15 bases between them. Germline CDR1 SEHNR, CDR2 FQNEAQ (reference sequence). Here the CDR3 DNA reads TGTGCCAGCAGCTTAGCGCCGCCAGGGCACGCTGGCTACACCTTC. Protein sequence: CASSLAPPGHAGYTF.

The chain combines TRBV6-6 with TRBJ2-7; D gene uncertain. The CDR3 consists of 14 residues. The V gene lost 0 bases and the J gene lost 2 bases, with 8 bases spanning the gap. Germline CDR1 MNHNY, CDR2 SVGAGI (reference sequence). DNA of the CDR3: TGTGCCAGCAGTTACTCGACACTTACCTACGAGCAGTACTTC. Its protein product is CASSYSTLTYEQYF.

The chain couples TRBV9 to TRBJ2-1; D may be TRBD1 (7 bases). V shed 4 bases and J shed 6 bases, with 14 bases lying between them. The germline CDR1 and CDR2 sequences are SGDLS and YYNGEE. This CDR3 is 14 amino acids long. The CDR3: CASSPTGRSNEQFF. CDR3 DNA: TGTGCCAGCAGCCCGACAGGGAGGAGCAATGAGCAGTTCTTC.

The chain combines TRBV12-3 or TRBV12-4 with TRBJ1-3; D unclear. Trimming stripped 10 bases from V and 4 bases from J, with 14 bases between. The CDR3 length is 13 residues. The CDR3 nucleotides are TGTGCCACCTCCCCAGCGGGAGGAAACACCATATATTTT. Translating gives CATSPAGGNTIYF.

In this sample, this clone turned up once. V usage is TRBV30 and J usage is TRBJ1-5; D is undetermined. Deletions cut 5 bases from V and 4 bases from J, with 12 bases between. CDR1 and CDR2 from the germline V gene are GTSNPN and SVGIG (reference sequence). The CDR3 consists of 13 residues. CDR3 loop: CAWGLTENQPQHF. CDR3 coding DNA: TGTGCCTGGGGACTGACTGAGAATCAGCCCCAGCATTTT.

The rearrangement uses TRBV28 and TRBJ1-1; 7 nucleotides match TRBD1. CDR3 length: 15 residues. The germline V gene encodes CDR1 MDHEN and CDR2 SYDVKM. After removal of 5 bases from V and 0 bases from J, the junction contained 6 bases not matched to a gene. The CDR3 sequence is CASSARGTVNTEAFF. The CDR3 region has the DNA TGTGCCAGCAGTGCTCGAGGGACAGTGAACACTGAAGCTTTCTTT.

V gene TRBV6-5 combines with J gene TRBJ2-3; tentatively, D is TRBD2 (5 bases). Germline lookup yields CDR1 MNHEY and CDR2 SVGAGI. This CDR3 is built from 15 residues. Between the trimmed V and J ends, which lost 7 bases and 2 bases, there was a span of 16 bases. Here the CDR3 DNA reads TGTGCCAGCACCTCACCCGGGAATCCCACAGATACGCAGTATTTT. Residues: CASTSPGNPTDTQYF.

The chain links TRBV24-1 to TRBJ2-3; 10 positions agree with TRBD1. The V gene end was trimmed by 3 bases and the J gene end by 3 bases; junction bases not matched to a gene: 14. CDR1 is KGHDR and CDR2 is SFDVKD in the germline V gene. This CDR3 contains 19 residues. CDR3 loop: CATSDDVIAGQGFTDTQYF. CDR3 nucleotide sequence: TGTGCCACCAGTGATGATGTGATCGCGGGACAGGGGTTTACAGATACGCAGTATTTT.

This clone was counted a single time. The chain joins TRBV15 to TRBJ2-1; D is possibly TRBD1 (5 bases). V shed 3 bases and J shed 0 bases, with 18 bases lying between them. The CDR3 contains 18 residues. The germline V gene has CDR1 LNHNV and CDR2 YYDKDF (reference sequence). CDR3 protein: CATSRGFGAWSSYNEQFF. For the CDR3, the DNA is TGTGCCACCAGCAGGGGTTTTGGGGCGTGGAGCTCCTACAATGAGCAGTTCTTC.

Concerning this clone: One end of the junction fails to match germline, which may point to a read error. The chain carries TRBV5-4 and TRBJ2-5; maybe TRBD2 (6 bases). Germline CDR1 reads SGHNT; CDR2 reads YYREEE (reference sequence). This CDR3 contains 14 residues. The DNA of the CDR3 is TGTGCCAACAGCTTCACCAGCGGGTTCGAGACCCAGTACTTC. This encodes CANSFTSGFETQYF.

The chain recombines TRBV2 with TRBJ1-4; TRBD1 matches 10 bases. V lost 4 bases and J lost 7; bases outside the gene matches: 3. The germline V gene has CDR1 SNHLY and CDR2 FYNNEI. The CDR3 runs 14 residues. The CDR3 coding sequence is TGTGCCAGCAGTGCCGGACAGGGGGGTGAAAAACTGTTTTTT. Encoded protein: CASSAGQGGEKLFF.

The chain uses TRBV4-2 and TRBJ1-2; 10 positions match TRBD1. The CDR3 covers 14 residues. Germline V lookup: CDR1 LGHNA, CDR2 YNFKEQ. V trimming: 4 bases; J trimming: 8 bases; junction bases outside the gene matches: 7. CDR3: CASSPQTGGRGYTF. The CDR3 nucleotides are TGTGCCAGCAGCCCACAGACAGGGGGCCGCGGCTACACCTTC.

The V call is TRBV5-1, the J call TRBJ2-1, with 13 bases aligning to TRBD2. CDR1 is SGHRS, CDR2 YFSETQ, per germline. Losses at the gene ends were 3 bases for V and 0 bases for J; bases not matched to a gene: 15. This CDR3 contains 21 residues. The CDR3 DNA reads as TGCGCCAGCAGCTACAAGGGACAGAGGGGGACTAGCGGGATCTCCTACAATGAGCAGTTCTTC. Amino acids: CASSYKGQRGTSGISYNEQFF.

This chain uses TRBV3-1 (or the pseudogene TRBV3-2) with TRBJ1-2, with TRBD1 as a possible D gene (6 bases). The ends were cut back, 1 base at V and 4 bases at J, with 16 bases in the middle. The germline gives CDR1 LGHDT, CDR2 YNNKEL (reference sequence). The CDR3 is made up of 16 amino acids. CDR3 residues: CASSQGEPGATYGYTF. The CDR3 DNA reads TGTGCCAGCAGCCAAGGAGAGCCAGGGGCGACCTATGGCTACACCTTC.

This chain connects TRBV28 to TRBJ1-1, with D perhaps TRBD1 (6 bases). CDR1 and CDR2 (germline): MDHEN, SYDVKM. This CDR3 contains 15 residues. Trimming stripped 6 bases from V and 11 bases from J, with 25 bases between. CDR3 amino acids: CASSKSQRGGFRAFF. In DNA, the CDR3 is TGTGCCAGCAGCAAATCCCAAAGAGGGGGTTTTAGGGCTTTCTTT. Full variable domain (outside the CDR3, taken from reference TRBV28 and TRBJ1-1): DVKVTQSSRYLVKRTGEKVFLECVQDMDHENMFWYRQDPGLGLRLIYFSYDVKMKEKGDIPEGYSVSREKKERFSLILESASTNQTSMYLCASSKSQRGGFRAFFGQGTRLTVV.

This chain uses TRBV15 with TRBJ1-4; D is perhaps TRBD1 (5 bases). The V gene lost 3 bases and the J gene lost 0 bases, with 11 bases spanning the gap. The CDR3 has 16 amino acids. Germline V lookup: CDR1 LNHNV, CDR2 YYDKDF (reference sequence). The CDR3 loop is CATSRSWTPTNEKLFF. The CDR3 region has the DNA TGTGCCACCAGCAGGTCTTGGACACCAACTAATGAAAAACTGTTTTTT.

V and J are TRBV4-1 and TRBJ2-3; D is possibly TRBD2 (5 bases). V was trimmed by 4 bases and J by 7 bases, leaving 12 bases between them. CDR3 length equals 13 residues. The V gene's germline CDR1 is MGHRA and CDR2 YSYEKL. CDR3 sequence reads: CASSPDSAYTQYF. In DNA form, the CDR3 reads TGCGCCAGCAGCCCCGATAGCGCGTATACGCAGTATTTT.

The J gene is TRBJ1-3, the V gene TRBV4-1, with no clear D. With 4 bases removed from V and 0 bases from J, the gap between germline ends came to 13 bases. The CDR3 contains 16 residues. The germline V gene has CDR1 MGHRA and CDR2 YSYEKL. The DNA for the CDR3 is TGCGCCAGCAGCCCTTCCGGACTAAGCTCTGGAAACACCATATATTTT. Translated: CASSPSGLSSGNTIYF.

This clone was seen ten or more times. CDR3 loop: CASSQEPTGSIQPQHF. As DNA, the CDR3 is TGTGCCAGCAGTCAAGAGCCCACAGGGTCTATTCAGCCCCAGCATTTT. This rearrangement joins TRBV6-1 to TRBJ1-5; weak D call: TRBD1 (6 bases). Germline V lookup: CDR1 MNHNS, CDR2 SASEGT. The CDR3 length is 16 residues. Trimming left V 5 bases short and J 6 bases short, with 20 bases between.

This clone was counted a single time. The rearrangement uses TRBV14 and TRBJ1-6; 8 bases agree with TRBD1. CDR1 SGHDN and CDR2 FVKESK come from the germline V gene. The CDR3 has 16 amino acids. V trimming: 4 bases; J trimming: 6 bases; junction bases outside the gene matches: 8. The CDR3 region has the DNA TGTGCCAGCAGCCCCTATGCGGGACAGGCTAATTCACCCCTCCACTTT. Translating gives CASSPYAGQANSPLHF.

This clone was detected only once. The chain combines TRBV28 with TRBJ1-1, with D possibly matching TRBD1 (5 bases). The CDR3 sequence is 13 residues long. The ends were cut back, 6 bases at V and 8 bases at J, with 16 bases in the middle. From germline, CDR1 is MDHEN and CDR2 SYDVKM. The CDR3, as DNA: TGTGCCAGCAGGCGGAGGGGCAGGTGGGAAGCTTTCTTT. Translated: CASRRRGRWEAFF.

The rearrangement links TRBV28 to TRBJ1-2; no clear D. V was cut by 2 bases and J by 1 base, with 5 bases left in between. This CDR3 is built from 13 residues. The germline CDR1 and CDR2 sequences are MDHEN and SYDVKM. The CDR3, as DNA: TGTGCCAGCAGTTTAGCGCTTAACTATGGCTACACCTTC. Amino acids: CASSLALNYGYTF.

The rearrangement uses TRBV18 and TRBJ1-3, with D tentatively TRBD1 (6 bases). This CDR3 spans 15 amino acids. Trimming left V 3 bases short and J 1 base short, with 10 bases between. Germline V gene sequence: CDR1 KGHSH, CDR2 LQKENI. The CDR3 nucleotides read TGTGCCAGCTCACCCCAGGGGATGTCTGGAAACACCATATATTTT. It specifies CASSPQGMSGNTIYF.

The sample holds one count of this clone. The V and J genes are TRBV27 and TRBJ1-2; D possibly corresponds to TRBD1 (6 bases). V gave up 3 bases and J gave up 8 bases, with 10 bases separating them. The CDR3 covers 12 residues. The germline CDR1 and CDR2 sequences are MNHEY and SMNVEV (reference sequence). The DNA for the CDR3 is TGTGCCAGCAGTTTGGGACATCTGGGCTACACCTTC. Its translation is CASSLGHLGYTF.

This chain links TRBV2 with TRBJ2-7, with 7 bases matching TRBD1. The junction had 8 bases not matched to a gene; V was cut back by 6 bases and J by 6 bases. The CDR3 is made up of 13 amino acids. Looked up from germline, CDR1 is SNHLY and CDR2 is FYNNEI. DNA of the CDR3: TGTGCCAGCAGCCCCTTGACAGGGCCCGAGCAGTACTTC. Its translation: CASSPLTGPEQYF. Based on the CDR3 plus reference TRBV2 and TRBJ2-7, the full variable domain is EPEVTQTPSHQVTQMGQEVILRCVPISNHLYFYWYRQILGQKVEFLVSFYNNEISEKSEIFDDQFSVERPDGSNFTLKIRSTKLEDSAMYFCASSPLTGPEQYFGPGTRLTVT.

This chain joins TRBV28 and TRBJ2-1, with a possible D match to TRBD2 (6 bases). Trimming removed 10 bases from V and 3 bases from J, with 22 bases in between. This CDR3 is built from 16 residues. Germline lookup yields CDR1 MDHEN and CDR2 SYDVKM. The CDR3 here is CATSGNKGGGYNEQFF. The CDR3 DNA is TGTGCCACATCGGGTAATAAGGGAGGCGGCTACAATGAGCAGTTCTTC.

This clone was counted ten times or more. V usage is TRBV27 and J usage is TRBJ2-1; 8 nucleotides line up with TRBD1. V lost 3 bases and J lost 7; bases outside the gene matches: 11. The germline CDR1 and CDR2 sequences are MNHEY and SMNVEV (reference sequence). There are 16 residues in the CDR3. In DNA, the CDR3 is TGTGCCAGCAGTTTCAGGGGGCAGTACGGTTTAAATGAGCAGTTCTTC. Encoded protein: CASSFRGQYGLNEQFF.

The chain is built from TRBV10-3 and TRBJ1-1; D gene ambiguous. Trimming pared 6 bases from V and 8 bases from J, leaving 13 bases between. The V gene's germline CDR1 is ENHRY and CDR2 SYGVKD. The CDR3 extends over 12 amino acids. The DNA of the CDR3 is TGTGCCATCAGCCCAGCTGGGCTGGAAGCTTTCTTT. Its translation is CAISPAGLEAFF.

The V and J genes are TRBV5-4 and TRBJ2-3; 7 nucleotides align to TRBD2. With 1 base clipped from V and 4 bases from J, the junction kept 6 bases outside the gene matches. CDR1 and CDR2 from the germline V gene are SGHNT and YYREEE (reference sequence). This CDR3 has 15 amino acids. The CDR3 sequence: CASSLQWGRADTQYF. CDR3 DNA sequence: TGTGCCAGCAGCTTGCAATGGGGGAGGGCAGATACGCAGTATTTT. Combining the CDR3 with reference TRBV5-4 and TRBJ2-3 gives the whole variable domain ETGVTQSPTHLIKTRGQQVTLRCSSQSGHNTVSWYQQALGQGPQFIFQYYREEENGRGNFPPRFSGLQFPNYSSELNVNALELDDSALYLCASSLQWGRADTQYFGPGTRLTVL.

This clone was counted between two and nine times. The CDR3 loop reads CASTLKGTGAIDEQYF. The DNA for the CDR3 is TGTGCCAGCACCCTGAAAGGGACAGGGGCAATCGACGAGCAGTACTTC. J is TRBJ2-7 and V is TRBV5-5; TRBD1 agrees at 10 bases. CDR1 and CDR2 (germline): SGHKS, YYEKEE (reference sequence). The CDR3 runs 16 residues. Trimming took 6 bases from V and 5 from J; bases not matched to a gene: 14.

This chain connects TRBV5-1 to TRBJ2-7; possibly TRBD1 for D (6 bases). Trimming took 0 bases from V and 2 from J, leaving 9 bases between them. The CDR3 is 14 residues long. CDR1 is SGHRS, CDR2 YFSETQ, per germline. CDR3 loop: CASSLGQVAYEQYF. In DNA form, the CDR3 reads TGCGCCAGCAGCTTGGGACAGGTTGCCTACGAGCAGTACTTC. Supplemented by reference TRBV5-1 and TRBJ2-7, the full variable domain reads KAGVTQTPRYLIKTRGQQVTLSCSPISGHRSVSWYQQTPGQGLQFLFEYFSETQRNKGNFPGRFSGRQFSNSRSEMNVSTLELGDSALYLCASSLGQVAYEQYFGPGTRLTVT.